This T cell receptor (beta chain) was identified in a study of neoadjuvant anti-PD-1 for oral cavity cancer. Study at large: Around day 43, patients without progression received a fourth nivolumab dose before surgery. Points from the study as a whole: With three patients per group, TCR findings need larger cohorts.

As regards this clone: Its specificity is not known.

Six replicates per PBMC sample, mostly from approximately 0.45 ug of genomic DNA. Method: immunoSEQ multiplex PCR; TCRdb's copy keeps in-frame clones and lacks some. Of more than 15,000 clones detected, less than 80% appear once; the ten largest clones hold around 2.7%. This sequence originates from a person aged 35-80 years with oral cavity squamous cell carcinoma. The sequences come from PBMCs, collected before nivolumab (anti-PD-1) treatment.

CDR3: CASSASRTGELFF. CDR3 in DNA: TGTGCCAGCAGTGCATCGCGGACCGGGGAGCTGTTTTTT. This chain joins TRBV2 and TRBJ2-2; D is uncertain. CDR1 is SNHLY, CDR2 FYNNEI, per germline. V dropped 4 bases and J dropped 5 bases, with 8 bases sitting between them. The CDR3 loop spans 13 amino acids.